Shown below are 17 T cell receptor beta chains from a single sample sequenced in a study of patients and donors after allogeneic stem cell transplantation (dated by TCRdb to 2020 to 2021). Library prep was done by RT-PCR. Sequenced using a NextSeq 550. TCRdb applied fastp at Q25 and MiXCR to the public reads, then kept only in-frame beta chains. Each CDR3 protein gets just one entry, which takes the most common genes and DNA from the rows behind it. In all, the sample holds about 160,000 distinct CDR3 sequences, and roughly 31% of those were seen once. Together, the top ten hold less than 3.5% of the sample. The sequencing input was blood, either unsorted or a sorted T cell fraction (not recorded which). The receptor source for this set is a human donor who was either an allogeneic HSCT recipient or a stem cell or donor lymphocyte infusion donor (not recorded which). It is not recorded whose cells these are; they may come from a transplant donor.

The rearrangement joins TRBV25-1 to TRBJ2-7, with a weak D call TRBD2 (7 bases). V was clipped by 1 base and J by 3 bases, with 13 bases between them. The CDR3 is 15 amino acids. Germline lookup yields CDR1 MGHDK and CDR2 SYGVNS. The CDR3, as DNA: TGTGCCAGCAGTGAATTCCAGGGAGGGGGCTACGAGCAGTACTTC. The encoded protein is CASSEFQGGGYEQYF.

In this sample, this clonotype turned up a few times. This rearrangement joins TRBV10-1 to TRBJ2-4; D is perhaps TRBD2 (6 bases). Germline V gives CDR1 WNHNN, CDR2 SYGVQD (reference sequence). Trimming removed 1 base from V and 9 bases from J, with 13 bases in between. The CDR3 contains 14 residues. CDR3 in DNA: TGCGCCAGCAGTGAGTTAGGAGGGTTAGCCATTCAGTACTTC. Translated: CASSELGGLAIQYF.

This clonotype was counted between two and nine times. The chain uses TRBV5-1 and TRBJ1-6; D might be TRBD1 (5 bases). The CDR3 sequence is 14 residues long. Germline V gene sequence: CDR1 SGHRS, CDR2 YFSETQ. V lost 5 bases to trimming and J lost 8 bases, with 14 bases between them. In nucleotides, the CDR3 is TGCGCCAGCAGGCGGGCACAGGCGGATTCACCCCTCCACTTT. Protein: CASRRAQADSPLHF.

V and J are TRBV6-1 and TRBJ2-3; unclear D gene. Trimming stripped 2 bases from V and 6 bases from J, with 15 bases between. The germline V gene encodes CDR1 MNHNS and CDR2 SASEGT. The CDR3 runs to 15 residues. For the CDR3, the DNA is TGTGCCAGCAGTGAACTGCCCGATGGGTGGGATACGCAGTATTTT. As protein: CASSELPDGWDTQYF.

The chain combines TRBV27 with TRBJ1-4; D gene uncertain. The ends were cut back, 6 bases at V and 0 bases at J, with 8 bases in the middle. CDR1 is MNHEY and CDR2 is SMNVEV in the germline V gene (reference sequence). This CDR3 spans 14 amino acids. This CDR3 is CASRAYSTNEKLFF. For the CDR3, the DNA is TGTGCCAGCAGGGCTTATTCAACTAATGAAAAACTGTTTTTT.

J is TRBJ2-1 and V is TRBV5-1; 12 positions agree with TRBD2. Losses at the gene ends were 4 bases for V and 3 bases for J; bases not matched to a gene: 5. In germline, CDR1 is SGHRS, CDR2 YFSETQ. CDR3 size: 16 residues. The CDR3 DNA reads as TGCGCCAGCAGCGCGCCGGGACTAGCGGGCTACAATGAGCAGTTCTTC. It encodes CASSAPGLAGYNEQFF.

This clonotype was seen at least ten times. The chain couples TRBV7-8 to TRBJ1-2; 9 positions agree with TRBD1. The V gene end was trimmed by 5 bases and the J gene end by 8 bases; junction bases not matched to a gene: 9. The CDR3 spans 14 residues. Germline V lookup: CDR1 SGHVS, CDR2 FQNEAQ. CDR3 DNA sequence: TGTGCCAGCAGCACCTTACAGGGGGCCGCGGGCTACACCTTC. Its translation is CASSTLQGAAGYTF.

This rearrangement joins TRBV18 to TRBJ1-1; D is possibly TRBD1 (6 bases). This CDR3 has 15 residues. Deletions cut 4 bases from V and 4 bases from J, with 16 bases between. The germline V gene encodes CDR1 KGHSH and CDR2 LQKENI. The CDR3 loop is CASSLPGTRGTEAFF. DNA of the CDR3: TGTGCCAGCTCACTTCCCGGGACACGGGGCACTGAAGCTTTCTTT. Full variable domain (remainder filled in from reference TRBV18 and TRBJ1-1): NAGVMQNPRHLVRRRGQEARLRCSPMKGHSHVYWYRQLPEEGLKFMVYLQKENIIDESGMPKERFSAEFPKEGPSILRIQQVVRGDSAAYFCASSLPGTRGTEAFFGQGTRLTVV.

In this sample, this clonotype is medium-sized (0.01 to 0.1%). The V and J genes are TRBV12-3 or TRBV12-4 and TRBJ1-4, with 9 bases lining up with TRBD1. This CDR3 has 16 amino acids. The trim removed 7 bases at V and 8 bases at J, leaving 14 bases unmatched. CDR3 nucleotide sequence: TGTGCCAGCAAACCGGGACAGGGTATCTACGGCGAAAAACTGTTTTTT. Amino acid sequence: CASKPGQGIYGEKLFF.

This clonotype appeared a few times. The V call is TRBV30, the J call TRBJ2-1; D possibly corresponds to TRBD1 (5 bases). Germline lookup yields CDR1 GTSNPN and CDR2 SVGIG (reference sequence). The CDR3 runs to 12 residues. The V gene lost 1 base and the J gene lost 10 bases, with 11 bases spanning the gap. The CDR3 region is CAWSGGPVEQFF. The DNA of the CDR3 is TGTGCCTGGAGTGGGGGCCCAGTAGAGCAGTTCTTC.

The CDR3 spells CSARDLSWESNQPQHF. The CDR3 nucleotides are TGCAGTGCTAGAGATTTATCGTGGGAAAGCAATCAGCCCCAGCATTTT. This chain connects TRBV20-1 to TRBJ1-5; D is unclear. V lost 0 bases, J lost 1 base, and 13 bases lay in between. This CDR3 has 16 amino acids. Looked up from germline, CDR1 is DFQATT and CDR2 is SNEGSKA (reference sequence).

The gene calls are TRBV7-2 and TRBJ1-5; no clear D. The CDR3 totals 13 residues. Germline CDR1 SGHTA, CDR2 FQGNSA. V was trimmed by 1 base and J by 11 bases, leaving 12 bases between them. Written as DNA, the CDR3 is TGTGCCAGCAGCTTAGGTTGGGAGAGAGCCCAGCATTTT. Residues: CASSLGWERAQHF.

This clonotype was observed a handful of times. The rearrangement links TRBV20-1 to TRBJ2-3; D is possibly TRBD2 (5 bases). The germline V gene encodes CDR1 DFQATT and CDR2 SNEGSKA (reference sequence). CDR3 length equals 13 residues. The V end was cut by 2 bases, the J end by 4 bases, with 10 bases between. The CDR3 loop is CSARTGNSDTQYF. The DNA for the CDR3 is TGCAGTGCTAGAACCGGGAACTCAGATACGCAGTATTTT.

The table lists this clonotype with a few counts. The chain couples TRBV4-2 to TRBJ1-1, with TRBD1 identical over 8 bases. The CDR3 contains 15 residues. With 3 bases clipped from V and 4 bases from J, the junction kept 7 bases outside the gene matches. The V gene's germline CDR1 is LGHNA and CDR2 YNFKEQ. DNA for the CDR3: TGTGCCAGCAGCCATGGCCAGGGGGCTGGCACTGAAGCTTTCTTT. Amino acids: CASSHGQGAGTEAFF.

This clonotype has a count of ten or more. The chain couples TRBV6-6 to TRBJ1-6; D ambiguous. The CDR3 contains 16 residues. The V end was cut by 6 bases, the J end by 5 bases, with 17 bases between. The V gene's germline CDR1 is MNHNY and CDR2 SVGAGI (reference sequence). CDR3 amino acids: CASSSGGQRHNSPLHF. CDR3 DNA sequence: TGTGCCAGCAGCTCCGGTGGGCAGCGCCATAATTCACCCCTCCACTTT.

The chain joins TRBV7-8 to TRBJ2-5; no clear D. The length of the CDR3 is 14 residues. Trimming took 8 bases from V and 0 from J, leaving 13 bases between them. CDR1 is SGHVS, CDR2 FQNEAQ, per germline. The CDR3 spells CASSAQRNQETQYF. The DNA of the CDR3 is TGTGCCAGCTCTGCCCAAAGAAACCAAGAGACCCAGTACTTC. The full variable domain, with the rest looked up from reference TRBV7-8 and TRBJ2-5, is GAGVSQSPRYKVAKRGQDVALRCDPISGHVSLFWYQQALGQGPEFLTYFQNEAQLDKSGLPSDRFFAERPEGSVSTLKIQRTQQEDSAVYLCASSAQRNQETQYFGPGTRLLVL.

This clonotype has ten or more counts. The chain is built from TRBV28 and TRBJ1-4; 10 bases are a match to TRBD1. The CDR3 has 15 residues. Germline values: CDR1 MDHEN, CDR2 SYDVKM. The trim removed 5 bases at V and 7 bases at J, leaving 7 bases unmatched. CDR3 coding DNA: TGTGCCAGCAGTGGCCGGGACAGGGGTGTTGAAAAACTGTTTTTT. It translates to CASSGRDRGVEKLFF.